This T cell receptor (beta chain) was retrieved from a study of blood T cell repertoires in COVID-19. Study-level information: COVID-19 samples from acute and convalescent phases originated in the United States, Italy and Spain. PBMCs, B-cell-depleted T cells, or T cells provided the cDNA or gDNA that made up the material.

Method: immunoSEQ multiplex PCR; TCRdb's copy keeps in-frame clones and lacks some. In the table there are around 150,000 clones, roughly 73% of which are singletons. From germline, CDR1 is SGHTA and CDR2 FQGNSA. Between the trimmed V and J ends, which lost 5 bases and 1 base, there was a span of 11 bases. The CDR3 runs 15 residues. The V and J genes are TRBV7-2 and TRBJ2-2; TRBD2 is a possible D gene (6 bases). The sequencing input was peripheral blood. The TCR comes from a woman between 50 and 59 years old with active or convalescent COVID-19. CDR3 DNA sequence: TGTGCCAGCAGCCCTAGCGTAAGGAACACCGGGGAGCTGTTTTTT. Its protein product is CASSPSVRNTGELFF.